This TCR beta chain was captured by sequencing in a study of blood T cell dynamics during melanoma immunotherapy. This table comes from immunoSEQ multiplex PCR, and its TCRdb copy is limited to in-frame clones, with some not included. Altogether some 13,000 clones are present, roughly 94% being singletons, with the ten largest covering more than 0.15%. Sample time point: pre-treatment baseline. Blood was drawn before treatment and at week 3 after checkpoint blockade. In this sample, this clone turned up a few times. The sequencing here drew on effector memory CD8+ T cells from blood, taken from a patient treated with checkpoint blockade. This sequence was found in a human donor with melanoma.

The CDR3 region has the DNA TGTGCCAGCACCAAGTGGGACGGCACCGGGGAGCTGTTTTTT. Residues: CASTKWDGTGELFF. This chain uses TRBV11-2 with TRBJ2-2; D assignment may be TRBD1 or TRBD2 (5 bases each). V shed 7 bases and J shed 4 bases, with 13 bases lying between them. CDR1 is SGHAT, CDR2 FQNNGV, per germline. The CDR3 has 14 residues.